This paragraph covers one TCR beta chain sequence. Its antigen is not known. Generated by immunoSEQ multiplex PCR, the TCRdb table keeps only in-frame clones and is missing some. The repertoire holds some 33,000 clones, with more than 80% as singletons. This record comes from a study of OX40 agonist ivuxolimab in advanced cancers. Overall study context: Patients were dosed with the agonistic anti-OX40 (CD134) antibody ivuxolimab. Ivuxolimab was delivered to patients intravenously every 2 weeks at doses spanning 0.01 to 10 mg/kg.

General study points: Researchers report that CD8+ T cells had, on average, more expanded clones than CD4+.

Trimming cost V 2 bases and J 2 bases, with 17 bases left between them. Germline loops: CDR1 MRHNA, CDR2 SNTAGT. The CDR3 is made up of 17 amino acids. The starting material was CD4+ or CD8+ T cells sorted from blood, obtained in a trial of the OX40 agonist ivuxolimab. This clonotype was obtained from an adult with an advanced solid tumor such as melanoma, head and neck, liver or kidney cancer. The chain combines TRBV6-4 with TRBJ2-3, with D perhaps matching TRBD2 (5 bases). CDR3 residues: CASSDPRAPSTTDTQYF. The CDR3 DNA follows: TGTGCCAGCAGTGACCCTCGCGCACCTAGCACCACAGATACGCAGTATTTT.